The next 25 T cell receptor beta chains were all read from a single sample in a study of cytomegalovirus exposure and HLA in healthy donors. This PCR relied on a set of 60 Vbeta primers and 13 Jbeta primers. Profiling relied on immunoSEQ multiplex PCR, and the TCRdb table lists in-frame clones only, not all of them. This table holds 200,000 to 250,000 clones, more than 70% found once. The sequencing sample was made of PBMCs. These receptors were obtained from a human donor in good health.

The chain has TRBV21-1 and TRBJ2-7; the table assigns TRBD1, which was not confirmed against the DNA. TRBV21-1 is a recognized pseudogene. The CDR3 spans 16 residues. The CDR3 is CASSKVAGQNIYEQYF. The CDR3 coding sequence is TGTGCCAGCAGCAAAGTTGCGGGACAGAATATCTACGAGCAGTACTTC.

This clone was observed a few times. The rearrangement links TRBV6-5 to TRBJ2-1, with 7 bases lining up with TRBD2. From germline, CDR1 is MNHEY and CDR2 SVGAGI. CDR3 length: 14 residues. The V segment lost 5 bases and the J segment 2 bases; nucleotides outside the gene matches: 3. The CDR3 DNA sequence: TGTGCCAGCAGTGCTAGCGGCACCTACAATGAGCAGTTCTTC. Its translation: CASSASGTYNEQFF.

V gene TRBV15 combines with J gene TRBJ2-6; 8 bases are shared with TRBD1. From germline, CDR1 is LNHNV and CDR2 YYDKDF (reference sequence). Trimming cost V 1 base and J 1 base; bases outside gene matches: 9. The CDR3 loop spans 19 amino acids. The CDR3 DNA reads TGTGCCACCAGCAGAGGGTCCAGGGGGCGAATATCTGGGGCCAACGTCCTGACTTTC. This encodes CATSRGSRGRISGANVLTF.

The chain recombines TRBV20-1 with TRBJ2-1; D remains ambiguous. V lost 3 bases, J lost 7 bases, and 4 bases lay in between. The CDR3 covers 10 residues. The germline gives CDR1 DFQATT, CDR2 SNEGSKA (reference sequence). CDR3 loop: CSASVNEQFF. In DNA form, the CDR3 reads TGCAGTGCTAGTGTAAATGAGCAGTTCTTC.

The CDR3 is CASSLAGQGLGAYGYTF. The DNA for the CDR3 is TGCGCCAGCAGCTTGGCGGGACAGGGGTTAGGGGCCTATGGCTACACCTTC. The rearrangement uses TRBV5-1 and TRBJ1-2; 10 bases agree with TRBD1. The V segment lost 0 bases and the J segment 4 bases; nucleotides outside the gene matches: 9. Germline CDR1 is SGHRS and CDR2 is YFSETQ. The CDR3 is made up of 17 amino acids.

On this clone itself: The junction shows a germline mismatch at one end, possibly a read error. The chain recombines TRBV7-7 with TRBJ2-5; 9 bases are shared with TRBD1. The CDR3 sequence is 16 residues long. The germline CDR1 and CDR2 sequences are SSHAT and FNYEAQ (reference sequence). CDR3 sequence: CASSLGTGRRAETQYF. DNA of the CDR3: TGTGCTAGCAGCTTAGGGACAGGGAGAAGGGCAGAGACCCAGTACTTC.

The V call is TRBV29-1, the J call TRBJ2-2, with 10 bases identical to TRBD2. The CDR3 extends over 15 amino acids. J was trimmed by 3 bases and V by 3 bases; bases with no gene match: 4. Germline CDR1 is SQVTM and CDR2 is ANQGSEA. The chain's CDR3 is CSVDPSGSDTGELFF. CDR3 DNA sequence: TGCAGCGTTGATCCTAGCGGGAGCGACACCGGGGAGCTGTTTTTT.

The rearrangement uses TRBV7-8 and TRBJ1-2; no clear D gene. Germline V gene sequence: CDR1 SGHVS, CDR2 FQNEAQ. The V and J ends lost 1 base and 4 bases respectively, with 7 bases between them. This CDR3 spans 13 amino acids. Written as DNA, the CDR3 is TGTGCCAGCAGCTTAGGCGCGGTCTATGGCTACACCTTC. Translating gives CASSLGAVYGYTF.

The chain combines TRBV20-1 with TRBJ2-7; D ambiguous. The CDR3 loop spans 11 amino acids. V shed 3 bases and J shed 5 bases, with 8 bases lying between them. Germline CDR1 reads DFQATT; CDR2 reads SNEGSKA (reference sequence). The CDR3 here is CSASRGHEQYF. In DNA, the CDR3 is TGCAGTGCTAGCCGAGGCCACGAGCAGTACTTC.

This clone was seen a few times. V gene TRBV6-1 combines with J gene TRBJ1-5, with D hard to call. The CDR3 is 14 residues long. Deletions cut 3 bases from V and 3 bases from J, with 9 bases between. Germline V gives CDR1 MNHNS, CDR2 SASEGT. The CDR3 is CASSDMADNQPQHF. The CDR3 DNA reads TGTGCCAGCAGTGATATGGCAGACAATCAGCCCCAGCATTTT.

This clone was seen only once. The genes are TRBV2 and TRBJ2-1, with 9 bases matching TRBD2. This CDR3 has 18 residues. Per the germline V gene, CDR1 is SNHLY and CDR2 is FYNNEI. V gave up 5 bases and J gave up 7 bases; unmatched junction bases: 18. The CDR3 sequence: CASSQRSLAGPSGNEQFF. The CDR3 region has the DNA TGTGCCAGCAGTCAAAGGTCGCTAGCGGGGCCCAGCGGGAATGAGCAGTTCTTC.

This chain uses TRBV7-6 with TRBJ1-1, with 9 bases fitting TRBD1. Germline V gene lookup returns CDR1 SGHVS and CDR2 FNYEAQ. This CDR3 has 14 amino acids. V trimming: 5 bases; J trimming: 8 bases; junction bases outside the gene matches: 9. The CDR3 DNA reads as TGTGCCAGCAGCCCGCGGACAGGGGTGGGAGAAGCTTTCTTT. It translates to CASSPRTGVGEAFF.

The genes are TRBV21-1 and TRBJ2-4; whether TRBD2, the table's D call, matches the DNA was not checked. TRBV21-1 is recorded as a pseudogene. The length of the CDR3 is 11 residues. The CDR3 bases are TGTGCCAGCAGTCTCAAAAACATTCAGTACTTC. Amino acid sequence: CASSLKNIQYF.

The chain carries TRBV4-1 and TRBJ2-3, with TRBD1 matching 7 bases. Germline assignment: CDR1 MGHRA and CDR2 YSYEKL. This CDR3 is built from 14 residues. V dropped 4 bases and J dropped 2; count of bases not matched to a gene: 3. The CDR3 sequence is CASSRTGVTDTQYF. The CDR3 DNA reads as TGCGCCAGCAGCCGAACAGGGGTCACAGATACGCAGTATTTT.

The genes are TRBV19 and TRBJ1-1; D is unresolved. The CDR3 totals 11 residues. The V gene lost 4 bases and the J gene lost 7 bases, with 7 bases spanning the gap. Looked up from germline, CDR1 is LNHDA and CDR2 is SQIVND (reference sequence). CDR3 nucleotides: TGTGCCAGTAGTAAACAGATTGAAGCTTTCTTT. It translates to CASSKQIEAFF.

The sample holds a few counts of this clone. The CDR3 bases are TGCGCCAGCAGGGGGGAGGGCTACGAGCAGTACTTC. Protein product: CASRGEGYEQYF. The chain uses TRBV5-1 and TRBJ2-7, with TRBD2 identical over 7 bases. The CDR3 sequence is 12 residues long. The germline V gene encodes CDR1 SGHRS and CDR2 YFSETQ. V was pared by 5 bases and J by 3 bases, with 2 bases of the junction left unmatched.

The rearrangement joins TRBV4-1 to TRBJ1-1; 9 nucleotides line up with TRBD1. There are 13 residues in the CDR3. Germline-derived CDR1 and CDR2 are MGHRA and YSYEKL. The J segment lost 10 bases and the V segment lost 4 bases, leaving 7 bases of the junction unmatched. The CDR3 DNA reads TGCGCCAGCAGCCCACGACAGGGGGAGGGAGCTTTCTTT. Amino acid sequence: CASSPRQGEGAFF.

V is TRBV30 and J is TRBJ2-3; 7 bases fit TRBD2. Germline CDR1 is GTSNPN and CDR2 is SVGIG (reference sequence). This CDR3 is 17 amino acids long. V lost 4 bases to trimming and J lost 5 bases; unmatched junction nucleotides: 18. CDR3 sequence (DNA): TGTGCCTGGAACATTCTCGGACTAGTCGGGAGCGGAGATACGCAGTATTTT. Its translation: CAWNILGLVGSGDTQYF.

This chain connects TRBV7-8 to TRBJ2-7, with 7 bases fitting TRBD2. The CDR3 extends over 12 amino acids. The germline V gene encodes CDR1 SGHVS and CDR2 FQNEAQ. After removal of 6 bases from V and 6 bases from J, the junction contained 5 bases not matched to a gene. As DNA, the CDR3 is TGTGCCAGCAGTCCCCGCGGGAGCGAGCAGTACTTC. Protein: CASSPRGSEQYF.

The chain recombines TRBV9 with TRBJ2-5; 7 bases line up with TRBD2. The germline V gene has CDR1 SGDLS and CDR2 YYNGEE. The CDR3 length is 16 residues. Trimming removed 1 base from V and 5 bases from J; junction bases left unmatched: 11. The CDR3, as DNA: TGTGCCAGCAGCGTACCCCGAGCGGGGTCGGACGAGACCCAGTACTTC. This codes for CASSVPRAGSDETQYF.

The chain links TRBV7-9 to TRBJ2-1; 9 bases line up with TRBD2. V dropped 5 bases and J dropped 6; count of bases not matched to a gene: 8. CDR1 and CDR2 (germline): SEHNR, FQNEAQ (reference sequence). The CDR3 covers 15 residues. CDR3 amino acids: CASSIIAGDPNEQFF. For the CDR3, the DNA is TGTGCCAGCAGCATTATAGCGGGAGACCCCAATGAGCAGTTCTTC.

CDR3 region: CAWSYLGLAGGPGTDTQYF. Written as DNA, the CDR3 is TGTGCCTGGAGTTACCTGGGACTAGCGGGAGGGCCAGGCACAGATACGCAGTATTTT. The rearrangement uses TRBV30 and TRBJ2-3, with 16 bases aligning to TRBD2. The CDR3 has 19 amino acids. Germline trimming cut 2 bases from V and 1 base from J; bases unmatched to any gene: 9. Germline V gene sequence: CDR1 GTSNPN, CDR2 SVGIG (reference sequence).

The J gene is TRBJ2-5, the V gene TRBV4-2, with 7 bases fitting TRBD2. With V trimmed by 3 bases and J by 5 bases, 12 bases remained unmatched. This CDR3 is built from 16 residues. Germline CDR1 and CDR2: LGHNA and YNFKEQ. As DNA, the CDR3 is TGTGCCAGCAGCCAGGGCACTAGCGAGGGGAGGGAGACCCAGTACTTC. It translates to CASSQGTSEGRETQYF.

The V call is TRBV18, the J call TRBJ2-1; 12 bases are a match to TRBD2. This CDR3 contains 16 residues. V lost 3 bases, J lost 8 bases, and 8 bases stayed unmatched. Germline CDR1 and CDR2: KGHSH and LQKENI. CDR3 sequence: CASSPRTSGTHDEQFF. CDR3 nucleotide sequence: TGTGCCAGCTCACCCAGGACTAGCGGGACTCACGATGAGCAGTTCTTC.

This clone was observed a single time. V and J are TRBV28 and TRBJ1-1; no clear D gene. The CDR3 has 15 residues. Germline lookup yields CDR1 MDHEN and CDR2 SYDVKM. V dropped 7 bases and J dropped 0 bases, with 15 bases sitting between them. The CDR3 region is CASTEVGDLNTEAFF. The CDR3 DNA sequence: TGTGCCAGCACCGAAGTCGGGGATTTGAACACTGAAGCTTTCTTT. The entire variable domain, with the rest obtained from reference TRBV28 and TRBJ1-1, is as follows: DVKVTQSSRYLVKRTGEKVFLECVQDMDHENMFWYRQDPGLGLRLIYFSYDVKMKEKGDIPEGYSVSREKKERFSLILESASTNQTSMYLCASTEVGDLNTEAFFGQGTRLTVV.